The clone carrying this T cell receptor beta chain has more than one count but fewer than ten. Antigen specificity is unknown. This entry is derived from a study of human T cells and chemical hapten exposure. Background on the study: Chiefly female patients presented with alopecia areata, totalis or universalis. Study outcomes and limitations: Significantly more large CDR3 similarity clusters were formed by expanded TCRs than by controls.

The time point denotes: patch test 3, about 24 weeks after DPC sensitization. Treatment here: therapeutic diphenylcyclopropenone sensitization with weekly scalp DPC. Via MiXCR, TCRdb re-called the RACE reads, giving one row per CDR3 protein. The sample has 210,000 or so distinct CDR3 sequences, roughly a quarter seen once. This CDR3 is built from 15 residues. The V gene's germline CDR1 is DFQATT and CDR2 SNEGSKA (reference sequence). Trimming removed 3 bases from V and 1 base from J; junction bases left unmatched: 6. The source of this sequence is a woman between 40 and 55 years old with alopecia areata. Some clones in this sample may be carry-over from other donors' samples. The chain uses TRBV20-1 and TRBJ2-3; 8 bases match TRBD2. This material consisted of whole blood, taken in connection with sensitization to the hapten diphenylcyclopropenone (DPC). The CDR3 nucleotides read TGCAGTGCTAGTCTCTTACTAGCGGGCACAGATACGCAGTATTTT. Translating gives CSASLLLAGTDTQYF.